Given below is one TCR beta chain in context. These data are taken from a study of T-cell reconstitution after alpha-beta-depleted transplantation in children. This sample's TCRbeta library carried unique molecular identifier barcodes. Using its own MiXCR run on the PCR reads, TCRdb lists one record per CDR3 protein. Here the sample spans 400,000 to 500,000 distinct CDR3 sequences, 11% being singletons. V trimming: 1 base; J trimming: 0 bases; junction bases outside the gene matches: 6. CDR1 is DFQATT and CDR2 is SNEGSKA in the germline V gene (reference sequence). The CDR3 consists of 16 residues. The rearrangement uses TRBV20-1 and TRBJ2-3, with 8 bases that match TRBD2. The sequences come from PBMCs from the stem cell graft donor, collected from the stem cell graft. This receptor was obtained from a human donor who donated a stem cell graft to a child with acute myeloid leukemia. This CDR3 is CSARVRGGLSTDTQYF. Written as DNA, the CDR3 is TGCAGTGCTAGAGTCCGGGGGGGCCTTAGCACAGATACGCAGTATTTT.